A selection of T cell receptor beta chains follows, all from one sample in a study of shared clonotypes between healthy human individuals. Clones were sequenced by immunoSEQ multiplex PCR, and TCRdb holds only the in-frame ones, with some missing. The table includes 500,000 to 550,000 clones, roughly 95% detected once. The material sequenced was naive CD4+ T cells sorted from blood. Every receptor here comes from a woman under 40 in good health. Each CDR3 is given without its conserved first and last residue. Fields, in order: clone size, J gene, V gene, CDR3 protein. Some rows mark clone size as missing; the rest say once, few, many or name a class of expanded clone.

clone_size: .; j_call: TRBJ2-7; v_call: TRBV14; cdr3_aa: ASSPGQGVDEQY
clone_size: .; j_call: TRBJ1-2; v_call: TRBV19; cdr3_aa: ASSWGQGNGYT
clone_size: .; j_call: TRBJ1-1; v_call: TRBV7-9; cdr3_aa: ASSKSGADTEAF
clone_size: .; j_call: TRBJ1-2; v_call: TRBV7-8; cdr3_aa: ASSLSRDRSYGYT
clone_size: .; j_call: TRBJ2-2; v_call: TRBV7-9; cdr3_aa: ASSFGGANTGELF
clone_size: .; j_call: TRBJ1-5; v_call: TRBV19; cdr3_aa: ASSLVGSNQPQH
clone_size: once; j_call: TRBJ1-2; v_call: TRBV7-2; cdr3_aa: ASQTKKKATGYGYT
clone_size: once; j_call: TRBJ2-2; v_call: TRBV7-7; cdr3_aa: ASSLEGPNTGELF
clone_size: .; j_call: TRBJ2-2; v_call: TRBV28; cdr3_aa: ASSFVNTGELF
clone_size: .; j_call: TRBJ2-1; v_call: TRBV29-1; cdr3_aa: SVEEWGRGSGRALDEQF
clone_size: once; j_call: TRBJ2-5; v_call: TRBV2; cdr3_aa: ASSEVSAQETQY
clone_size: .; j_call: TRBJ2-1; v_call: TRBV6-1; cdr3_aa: ASSENTYKEQF
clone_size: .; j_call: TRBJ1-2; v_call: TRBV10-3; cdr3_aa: AIRGQDFYGYT
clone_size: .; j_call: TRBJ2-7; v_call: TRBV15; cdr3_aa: ATSRAGTGEQY
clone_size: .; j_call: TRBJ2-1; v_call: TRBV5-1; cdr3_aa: ASSTGLAGGPRNEQF
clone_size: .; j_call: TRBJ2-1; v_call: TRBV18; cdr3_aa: ASSPPGRGQNEQF
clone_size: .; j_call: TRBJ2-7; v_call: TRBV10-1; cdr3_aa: ASSEGGKNEQY
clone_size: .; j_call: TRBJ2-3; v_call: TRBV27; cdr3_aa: ASSFRRASTDTQY
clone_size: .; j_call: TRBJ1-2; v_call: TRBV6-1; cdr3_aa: ASSDPTGLGYT
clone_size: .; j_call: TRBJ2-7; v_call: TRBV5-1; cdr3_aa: ASSRGQGGQYEQY
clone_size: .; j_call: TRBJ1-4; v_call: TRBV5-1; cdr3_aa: ASSLSGTGEEKLF
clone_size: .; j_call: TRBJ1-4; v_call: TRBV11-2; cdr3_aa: ASSSYVRQDEKLF
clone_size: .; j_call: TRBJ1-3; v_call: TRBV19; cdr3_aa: ASTADGDTIY
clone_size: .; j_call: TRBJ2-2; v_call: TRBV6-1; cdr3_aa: ASSERRGLAGGLNTGELF
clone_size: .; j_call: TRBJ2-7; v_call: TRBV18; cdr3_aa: ASSFTEGTYEQY
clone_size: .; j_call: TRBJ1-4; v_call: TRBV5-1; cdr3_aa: ASSDIGGDNEKLF
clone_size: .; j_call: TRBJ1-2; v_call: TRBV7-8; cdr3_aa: ASSFEGGYYGYT
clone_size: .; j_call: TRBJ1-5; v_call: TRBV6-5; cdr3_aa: ASSYDVGPDQPQH